Listed below are T cell receptor beta chains from one sample, sequenced in a study of T cells after yellow fever vaccination. TCRdb itself ran the 5' RACE reads through MiXCR, one entry per CDR3 protein. The table has about 73,000 distinct CDR3 sequences, 7.7% seen once. The material was CD8+ T cells sorted from PBMCs, obtained on the day of the yellow fever booster vaccination. These receptors all stem from a man aged 25-45 years who received the YFV17D yellow fever vaccine. Both conserved end residues are part of each CDR3. A D gene is named only where the DNA matches it firmly. Not every row has a clone size; where given, it reads once, few, many or a size class.

>.|.|TRBV20-1|TRBJ1-2
TGCAGTGCTAGGGGTGCGAACTATGGCTACACCTTC
CSARGANYGYTF
>many|.|TRBV4-3|TRBJ2-1
TGCGCCAGCAGCCAAGTATTCAGGTCCGACAATGAGCAGTTCTTC
CASSQVFRSDNEQFF
>many|.|TRBV20-1|TRBJ2-7
TGCAGTGCTACCGGACGTTCCTCCTACGAGCAGTACTTC
CSATGRSSYEQYF
>few|TRBD2|TRBV13|TRBJ2-5
TGTGCCAGCAGCTTAGTCACTCTAGCGGGAAAAGAGACCCAGTACTTC
CASSLVTLAGKETQYF
>few|.|TRBV7-2|TRBJ2-1
TGTGCCAGCAGCTCCCGGACAGGAGGGGATGAGCAGTTCTTC
CASSSRTGGDEQFF
>many|TRBD2|TRBV5-1|TRBJ2-7
TGCGCCAGCAGCCGGACACTAGCGGGAGCCACCGATTACGAGCAGTACTTC
CASSRTLAGATDYEQYF
>.|.|TRBV7-6|TRBJ2-1
TGTGCCAGCAGCTTAGAGGGACGAGAGCAGTTCTTC
CASSLEGREQFF
>few|TRBD2|TRBV9|TRBJ2-7
TGTGCCAGCAACGAAGCGGGAGGTACCGAGCAGTACTTC
CASNEAGGTEQYF
>.|TRBD1|TRBV7-6|TRBJ1-1
TGTGCCAGCAGCCGGACAGGGAACACTGAAGCTTTCTTT
CASSRTGNTEAFF
>few|.|TRBV6-5|TRBJ1-3
TGTGCCAGCTTCGCAGGGGAAGGAAACACCATATATTTT
CASFAGEGNTIYF
>many|.|TRBV7-9|TRBJ2-7
TGTGCCAGCAGCTCGGGACTTTCGGGCGAGCAGTACTTC
CASSSGLSGEQYF
>few|.|TRBV30|TRBJ1-1
TGTGCCTGGAAGGAGAACACTGAAGCTTTCTTT
CAWKENTEAFF
>.|TRBD2|TRBV7-2|TRBJ2-7
TGTGCCAGCAAAAAGCGGGAAAGCTACGAGCAGTACTTC
CASKKRESYEQYF
>many|.|TRBV2|TRBJ1-3
TGTGCCAGCAGTGTGTGGGGGCCTGGAAACACCATATATTTT
CASSVWGPGNTIYF
>few|.|TRBV7-9|TRBJ2-7
TGTGCCAGCAGCGTAGGAGGGGGCCCACACTACGAGCAGTACTTC
CASSVGGGPHYEQYF
>many|TRBD1|TRBV7-9|TRBJ2-3
TGTGCCAGCAGCTTCCCGGGACAGAGGAGCACAGATACGCAGTATTTT
CASSFPGQRSTDTQYF
>many|.|TRBV2|TRBJ2-5
TGTGCCAAATCACAGGGCCGGGAGACCCAGTACTTC
CAKSQGRETQYF
>.|.|TRBV27|TRBJ2-1
TGTGCCACAGCGGGTGCTAGCTCCTACAATGAGCAGTTCTTC
CATAGASSYNEQFF
>many|.|TRBV29-1|TRBJ2-1
TGCAGCGAAGGATCCTACAATGAGCAGTTCTTC
CSEGSYNEQFF
>.|.|TRBV4-1|TRBJ1-5
TGCGCCAGCAGCTCGTATCTCAATCAGCCCCAGCATTTT
CASSSYLNQPQHF
>few|TRBD1|TRBV12-3/TRBV12-4|TRBJ1-4
TGTGCCAGCGGGACAGTAACTAATGAAAAACTGTTTTTT
CASGTVTNEKLFF
>.|.|TRBV7-9|TRBJ1-5
TGTGCCAGCAGCTTGGGGGGAAGCAAGCCCCAGCATTTT
CASSLGGSKPQHF
>many|TRBD1|TRBV12-3/TRBV12-4|TRBJ1-5
TGTGCCAGCAGCGCCGACAGGGGGCTAAATCAGCCCCAGCATTTT
CASSADRGLNQPQHF
>few|.|TRBV7-9|TRBJ2-7
TGTGCCAGCAGCTCAGGGTCAGCCTACGAGCAGTACTTC
CASSSGSAYEQYF
>few|TRBD1|TRBV25-1|TRBJ1-1
TGTGCCAGCAGTGCCCCGGACAGGGTTGAAGCTTTCTTT
CASSAPDRVEAFF
>.|TRBD2|TRBV6-8|TRBJ2-7
TGTGCCAGCAGTTACCGATTACTAGCGGGAGGGCCCGAGCAGTACTTC
CASSYRLLAGGPEQYF
>.|.|TRBV15|TRBJ1-1
TGTGCCACTGGGGAGGAGAACACTGAAGCTTTCTTT
CATGEENTEAFF
>.|TRBD2|TRBV7-3|TRBJ2-1
TGTGCCAGCAGCTCGGATAGCGGGGGCGTCTGGGGTGAGCAGTTCTTC
CASSSDSGGVWGEQFF
>.|TRBD1|TRBV12-3/TRBV12-4|TRBJ1-4
TGTGCCAGCACCTTAACAGGGGGGAATGAAAAACTGTTTTTT
CASTLTGGNEKLFF
>.|.|TRBV18|TRBJ2-3
TGTGCCAGCTCACCACCGCCGGGAGCCGGCACAGATACGCAGTATTTT
CASSPPPGAGTDTQYF
>once|.|TRBV12-3/TRBV12-4|TRBJ2-1
TGTGACAGCACCCCGGGGGCCGGGGACGAGCAGTTCTTC
CDSTPGAGDEQFF
>few|TRBD2|TRBV27|TRBJ2-1
TGTGCCAGCAGCCCGACTAGCGGGAGGATTCACCCCTACAATGAGCAGTTCTTC
CASSPTSGRIHPYNEQFF
>many|.|TRBV7-9|TRBJ2-7
TGTGCCAGCTCGTCTGGGGTTCGTTACGAGCAGTACTTC
CASSSGVRYEQYF
>many|TRBD2|TRBV10-3|TRBJ2-1
TGTGCCATCAGTGAGCCCTCCGGGGTAGCGGGAGCGACTGAGCAGTTCTTC
CAISEPSGVAGATEQFF
>many|TRBD2|TRBV9|TRBJ2-2
TGTGCCAGCAGCGTAAGCGGGAGTGACACCGGGGAGCTGTTTTTT
CASSVSGSDTGELFF
>.|.|TRBV4-1|TRBJ2-7
TGCGCCAGCAGCCAAGTAGGCGGCGAGCAGTACTTC
CASSQVGGEQYF
>.|TRBD2|TRBV16|TRBJ2-7
TGTGCCAGCAGCCAATCGCCTAGCGGTCCCCTATACGAGCAGTACTTC
CASSQSPSGPLYEQYF
>few|.|TRBV29-1|TRBJ2-7
TGCAGCGTTGTATTACACGCCGCCTACGAGCAGTACTTC
CSVVLHAAYEQYF
>few|.|TRBV3-1|TRBJ2-2
TGTGCCAGCAGCGGCAAAACAGGTTCGTGGAACACCGGGGAGCTGTTTTTT
CASSGKTGSWNTGELFF
>few|.|TRBV19|TRBJ2-1
TGTGCCAGTGGCCCGAGCTCCTACAATGAGCAGTTCTTC
CASGPSSYNEQFF
>few|.|TRBV4-3|TRBJ2-3
TGCGCCAGCAGCCAGACGACACTAGGAGATACGCAGTATTTT
CASSQTTLGDTQYF
>.|TRBD2|TRBV2|TRBJ2-3
TGTGCCGCAGTGACTCGGCTAGCGGGAGCCACGCTCCACACAGATACGCAGTATTTT
CAAVTRLAGATLHTDTQYF
>many|TRBD2|TRBV28|TRBJ2-1
TGTGCCAGCACAAGACTAGCGGGAGGGTCCTGGGAGCAGTTCTTC
CASTRLAGGSWEQFF
>many|.|TRBV7-9|TRBJ1-2
TGTGCCAGCAGCTACCGGACTGTTGAGGTTTCTAACTATGGCTACACCTTC
CASSYRTVEVSNYGYTF
>many|.|TRBV20-1|TRBJ2-1
TGCAGTGCTGTTAGGCCCCCGGGGCTCAATGAGCAGTTCTTC
CSAVRPPGLNEQFF
>many|.|TRBV7-9|TRBJ1-5
TGTGCCAGCAGCCCCACTTACGGAAATCAGCCCCAGCATTTT
CASSPTYGNQPQHF
>.|TRBD1|TRBV5-4|TRBJ2-7
TGTGCCAGCAGCCCAATCCCGGGGACAGACCTCGCCGAGCAGTACTTC
CASSPIPGTDLAEQYF
>few|.|TRBV28|TRBJ2-1
TGTGCCAGCAAAGAGTTAGCCGACAAATACAATGAGCAGTTCTTC
CASKELADKYNEQFF
>.|.|TRBV4-3|TRBJ2-7
TGCGCCAGCAGCCAAGGGGACTTTTCCTACGAGCAGTACTTC
CASSQGDFSYEQYF
>few|.|TRBV15|TRBJ2-1
TGTGCCACCAGCAGAGATCGTTTATTCAATGAGCAGTTCTTC
CATSRDRLFNEQFF
>many|TRBD2|TRBV20-1|TRBJ2-7
TGCAGTGCTAGAGTACTAGCGGCCTACGAGCAGTACTTC
CSARVLAAYEQYF
>many|.|TRBV20-1|TRBJ1-2
TGCAGTGCTAGAGCGGGGCAGGGCGGTGGCTACACCTTC
CSARAGQGGGYTF
>few|.|TRBV5-5|TRBJ2-7
TGTGCCAGCAGCTTGTTTCAGGGGCCGTCCTACGAGCAGTACTTC
CASSLFQGPSYEQYF